The clone carrying this T cell receptor beta chain was recorded at least ten times. Its antigen is not known. TCRdb reprocessed the 5' RACE reads via MiXCR and lists one record per CDR3 protein. The sample gives fewer than 650,000 distinct CDR3 sequences, over 9.5% of which show up once; around 7% is in the top ten. The CDR3 consists of 15 residues. The V end was cut by 7 bases, the J end by 2 bases, with 15 bases between. The entry originates in a study of CD8 T cells in ankylosing spondylitis. The study's findings and limits: Significant enrichment of disease-linked clones was reportedly seen in matched ankylosing spondylitis synovial fluid. Apparently characteristic of ankylosing spondylitis blood was a TCR beta motif (about 8 highly homologous variants).

The receptor comes from a male donor with ankylosing spondylitis. Sequenced material: blood, either unsorted or a sorted T cell fraction (not recorded which). This chain uses TRBV12-3 or TRBV12-4 with TRBJ2-1; the D gene is possibly TRBD2 (5 bases). The CDR3 loop reads CASTRSGSAYNEQFF. The CDR3 nucleotides are TGTGCCAGCACCAGATCGGGTAGCGCCTACAATGAGCAGTTCTTC.